This T cell receptor beta chain was recovered during a study of human T cells and chemical hapten exposure. Findings and limits, study-wide: There was no change with DPC sensitization in TCRs above 1 in 1000 frequency.

In this sample, this clonotype turned up many times. Antigen specificity is unknown. The germline CDR1 and CDR2 sequences are SNHLY and FYNNEI. There are 12 residues in the CDR3. V lost 4 bases to trimming and J lost 4 bases, with 7 bases between them. Authors' processing steps: There were a median of around 96,000 TCRs per sample, with a range from roughly 23,224 to 750,000. TCRdb itself ran the RACE reads through MiXCR, one entry per CDR3 protein. What appears here as the V and J calls and clone size reflects TCRdb's work, not the paper's. Of some 42,000 distinct CDR3 sequences listed, around 9% were seen once; the top ten hold 14% to 15%. The time point was: patch test 2, 6 weeks after DPC sensitization. Documented treatment: therapeutic diphenylcyclopropenone sensitization with weekly scalp DPC. From whole blood left unfractionated, total RNA was extracted.

Source: whole blood, taken in connection with sensitization to the hapten diphenylcyclopropenone (DPC). The chain recombines TRBV2 with TRBJ1-1; D remains unclear. The sequence derives from a woman aged 40 to 50 with alopecia areata. Some clones in this sample may be carry-over from other donors' samples. CDR3 nucleotide sequence: TGTGCCAGCAGTGTCGGGAGCACTGAAGCTTTCTTT. Amino acids: CASSVGSTEAFF.